This record concerns one T cell receptor beta chain sequence. Its antigen is not identified. V lost 7 bases and J lost 9; bases outside the gene matches: 8. The CDR3 is 13 amino acids. Scientists made TCR beta libraries using quantitative 5'-RACE with molecular barcodes. Using its own MiXCR run on the 5' RACE reads, TCRdb lists one record per CDR3 protein. In the table there are approximately 300,000 distinct CDR3 sequences, less than 10% of which are singletons. These data come from a study of CD8 T cells in ankylosing spondylitis. Study observations and caveats: Some motif variants were previously reported in reactive arthritis synovial fluid and blood. For ankylosing spondylitis blood, a TCR beta motif of seven to nine highly homologous variants appeared characteristic. Reportedly, matched ankylosing spondylitis synovial fluid was significantly enriched for disease-linked clones. Peripheral blood samples showed relatively rare disease-linked clones, and these clones were CD8+.

This receptor was identified in a male donor with ankylosing spondylitis. What was sequenced was blood, either unsorted or a sorted T cell fraction (not recorded which). The chain has TRBV12-3 or TRBV12-4 and TRBJ2-1; 8 bases line up with TRBD2. The CDR3 DNA is TGTGCCAGCACCGAGACGGCGGGAGGTGAGCAGTTCTTC. It encodes CASTETAGGEQFF.